This T cell receptor (beta chain) was captured by sequencing in a study of CXCR3-negative and CXCR3-positive naive CD8 T cells. Preparation of TRB cDNA libraries relied on 5' RACE carrying UMI labels. TCRdb re-called the 5' RACE reads, yielding one record per CDR3 amino acid sequence without DNA. In all, the sample yields 45,000 to 65,000 distinct CDR3 sequences. Germline-derived CDR1 and CDR2 are MNHEY and SMNVEV (reference sequence). The CDR3 is 17 amino acids. The sample comprised memory CD8+ T cells from blood. This clonotype was sampled from a human donor in good health. Some clones in this sample may be carry-over from other donors' samples. V and J are TRBV27 and TRBJ2-4; the TRBD1 assignment by TCRdb is unverifiable without DNA. The CDR3 spells CASSLTGQGGLGNIQYF.